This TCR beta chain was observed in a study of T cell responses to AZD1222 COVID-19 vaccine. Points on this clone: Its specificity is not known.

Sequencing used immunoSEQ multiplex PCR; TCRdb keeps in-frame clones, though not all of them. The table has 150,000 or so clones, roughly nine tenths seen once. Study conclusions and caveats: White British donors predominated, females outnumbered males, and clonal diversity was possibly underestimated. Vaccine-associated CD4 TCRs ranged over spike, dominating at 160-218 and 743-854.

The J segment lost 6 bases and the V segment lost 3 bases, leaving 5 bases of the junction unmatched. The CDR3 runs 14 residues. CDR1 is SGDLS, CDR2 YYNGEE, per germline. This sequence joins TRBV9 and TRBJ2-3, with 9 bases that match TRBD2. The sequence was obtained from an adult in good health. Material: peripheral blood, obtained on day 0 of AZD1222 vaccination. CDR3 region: CASSGLTSGDTQYF. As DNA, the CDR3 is TGTGCCAGCAGCGGCCTGACTAGCGGCGATACGCAGTATTTT. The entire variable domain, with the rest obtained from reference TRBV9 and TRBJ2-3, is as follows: DSGVTQTPKHLITATGQRVTLRCSPRSGDLSVYWYQQSLDQGLQFLIQYYNGEERAKGNILERFSAQQFPDLHSELNLSSLELGDSALYFCASSGLTSGDTQYFGPGTRLTVL.